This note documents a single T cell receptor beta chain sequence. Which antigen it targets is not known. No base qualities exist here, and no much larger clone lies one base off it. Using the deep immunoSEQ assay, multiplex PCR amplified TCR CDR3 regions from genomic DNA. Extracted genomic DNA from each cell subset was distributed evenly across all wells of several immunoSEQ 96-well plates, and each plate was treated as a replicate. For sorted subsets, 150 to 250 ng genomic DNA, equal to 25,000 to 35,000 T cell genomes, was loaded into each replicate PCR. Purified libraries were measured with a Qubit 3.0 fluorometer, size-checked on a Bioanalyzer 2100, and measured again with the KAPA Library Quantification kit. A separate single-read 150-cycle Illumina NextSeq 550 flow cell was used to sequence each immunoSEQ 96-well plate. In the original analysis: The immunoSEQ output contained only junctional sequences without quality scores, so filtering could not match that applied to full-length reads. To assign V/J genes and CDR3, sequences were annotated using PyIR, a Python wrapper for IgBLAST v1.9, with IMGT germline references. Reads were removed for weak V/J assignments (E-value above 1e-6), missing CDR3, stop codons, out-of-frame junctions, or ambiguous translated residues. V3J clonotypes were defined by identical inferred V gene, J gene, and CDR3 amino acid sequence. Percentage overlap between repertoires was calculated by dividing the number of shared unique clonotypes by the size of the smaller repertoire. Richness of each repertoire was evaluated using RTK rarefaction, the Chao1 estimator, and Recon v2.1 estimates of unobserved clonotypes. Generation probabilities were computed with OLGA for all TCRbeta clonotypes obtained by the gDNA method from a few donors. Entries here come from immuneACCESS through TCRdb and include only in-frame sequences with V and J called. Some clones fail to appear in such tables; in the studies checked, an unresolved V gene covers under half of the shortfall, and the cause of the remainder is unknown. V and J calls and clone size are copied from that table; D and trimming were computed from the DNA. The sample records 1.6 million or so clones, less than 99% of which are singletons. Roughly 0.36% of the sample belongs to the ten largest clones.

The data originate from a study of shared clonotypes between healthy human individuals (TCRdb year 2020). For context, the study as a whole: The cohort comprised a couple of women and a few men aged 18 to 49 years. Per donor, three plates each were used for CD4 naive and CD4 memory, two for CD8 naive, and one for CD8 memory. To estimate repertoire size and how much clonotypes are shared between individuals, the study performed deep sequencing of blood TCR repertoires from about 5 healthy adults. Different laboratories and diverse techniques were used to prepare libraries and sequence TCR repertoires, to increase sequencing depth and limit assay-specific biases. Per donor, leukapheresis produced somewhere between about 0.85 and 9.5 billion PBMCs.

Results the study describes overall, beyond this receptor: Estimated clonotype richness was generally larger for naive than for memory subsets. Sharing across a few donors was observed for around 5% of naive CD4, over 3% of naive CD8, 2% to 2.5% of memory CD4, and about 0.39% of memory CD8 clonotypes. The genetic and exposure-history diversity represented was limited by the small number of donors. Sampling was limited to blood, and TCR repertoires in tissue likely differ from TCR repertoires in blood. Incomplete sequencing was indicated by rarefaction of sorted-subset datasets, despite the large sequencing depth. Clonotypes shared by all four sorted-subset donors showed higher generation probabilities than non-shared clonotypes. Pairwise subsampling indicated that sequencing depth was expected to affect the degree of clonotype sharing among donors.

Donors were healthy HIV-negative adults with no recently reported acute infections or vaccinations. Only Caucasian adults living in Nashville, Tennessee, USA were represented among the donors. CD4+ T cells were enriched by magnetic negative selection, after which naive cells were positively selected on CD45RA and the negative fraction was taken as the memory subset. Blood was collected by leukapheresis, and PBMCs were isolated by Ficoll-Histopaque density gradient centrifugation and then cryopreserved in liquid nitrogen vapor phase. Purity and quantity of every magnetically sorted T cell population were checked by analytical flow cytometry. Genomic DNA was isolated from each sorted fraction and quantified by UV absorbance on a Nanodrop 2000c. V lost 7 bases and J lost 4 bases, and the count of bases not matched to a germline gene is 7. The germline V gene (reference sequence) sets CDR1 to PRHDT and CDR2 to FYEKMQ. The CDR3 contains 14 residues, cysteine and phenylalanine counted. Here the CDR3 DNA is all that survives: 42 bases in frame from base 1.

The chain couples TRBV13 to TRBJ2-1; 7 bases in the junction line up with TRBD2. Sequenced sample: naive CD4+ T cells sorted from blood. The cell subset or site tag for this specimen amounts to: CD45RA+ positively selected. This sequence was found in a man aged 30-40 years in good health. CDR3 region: CASTPGGNYNEQFF. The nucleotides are TGTGCCAGCACCCCGGGGGGTAATTACAATGAGCAGTTCTTC.